The clone carrying this T cell receptor beta chain showed up many times. The data are from a study of molecular identifiers for immune sequencing clone quantification. From the PCR reads, TCRdb called clonotypes with MiXCR, one entry per CDR3 protein. The sample contains roughly 90,000 distinct CDR3 sequences, around 17% of which appear only once. The CDR3 contains 15 residues. CDR1 is PRHDT and CDR2 is FYEKMQ in the germline V gene (reference sequence). Between the trimmed V and J ends, which lost 5 bases and 8 bases, there was a span of 21 bases. The clonotype originates from a human donor in good health. Some libraries in this study had Jurkat cell RNA spiked in. The sequencing sample was made of naive CD8+ T cells from blood, with Jurkat cell RNA spiked in. Subset denoted: FACS-sorted CD8+CD4-CCR7+CD45RA+ naive T cells. The chain links TRBV13 to TRBJ1-1, with D maybe TRBD1 (6 bases). The CDR3 spells CASSHLTGREIEAFF. CDR3 in DNA: TGTGCCAGCAGCCACCTGACAGGACGCGAGATAGAAGCTTTCTTT.